What follows are 8 T cell receptor beta chains derived from one specimen sequenced in a study of blood T cell repertoires in COVID-19. The table came from immunoSEQ multiplex PCR; TCRdb's copy has only in-frame clones and leaves some out. This sample yields 150,000 to 200,000 clones, of which around four fifths are seen a single time; 6% to 8% belongs to the top ten. The sequencing input was peripheral blood. The receptors originated from a human donor with acute or convalescent COVID-19. The donor label of this sample is uncertain.

J is TRBJ1-3 and V is TRBV6-5, with D maybe TRBD1 (5 bases). The V end was cut by 3 bases, the J end by 8 bases, with 11 bases between. From germline, CDR1 is MNHEY and CDR2 SVGAGI. The CDR3 covers 13 residues. CDR3 nucleotides: TGTGCCAGCAGTTATCAAACAGGATACACCATATATTTT. Protein product: CASSYQTGYTIYF.

The rearrangement uses TRBV19 and TRBJ2-5; 8 bases map to TRBD1. Germline trimming cut 1 base from V and 5 bases from J; bases unmatched to any gene: 21. The CDR3 totals 20 residues. From germline, CDR1 is LNHDA and CDR2 SQIVND (reference sequence). The CDR3 sequence is CASSIGVLRQGARVSETQYF. DNA of the CDR3: TGTGCCAGTAGTATAGGCGTTTTGAGGCAGGGGGCGCGTGTGAGTGAGACCCAGTACTTC.

The chain is built from TRBV5-1 and TRBJ1-3; D remains ambiguous. V was clipped by 5 bases and J by 0 bases, with 9 bases between them. The CDR3 totals 14 residues. From germline, CDR1 is SGHRS and CDR2 YFSETQ. CDR3 sequence (DNA): TGCGCCAGCAGGACGGACTTCTCTGGAAACACCATATATTTT. As protein: CASRTDFSGNTIYF.

The gene calls are TRBV12-3 or TRBV12-4 and TRBJ1-2; D is possibly TRBD1 (5 bases). This CDR3 has 12 amino acids. Trimming took 6 bases from V and 4 from J, leaving 9 bases between them. The CDR3 coding sequence is TGTGCCAGCAGCTCAGGGTTCTATGGCTACACCTTC. Translated, it gives CASSSGFYGYTF.

This clone appeared once. The chain uses TRBV10-3 and TRBJ2-1, with a tentative D call TRBD1 (6 bases). Germline lookup yields CDR1 ENHRY and CDR2 SYGVKD. There are 14 residues in the CDR3. Between the trimmed V and J ends, which lost 6 bases and 0 bases, there was a span of 9 bases. DNA of the CDR3: TGTGCCATCAGAGGACAGAGCTCCTACAATGAGCAGTTCTTC. Encoded protein: CAIRGQSSYNEQFF.

The table lists this clone with a count of one. The chain recombines TRBV4-2 with TRBJ2-1, with TRBD2 matching over 7 bases. Germline V gives CDR1 LGHNA, CDR2 YNFKEQ. With 1 base clipped from V and 5 bases from J, the junction kept 8 bases outside the gene matches. The CDR3 length is 16 residues. CDR3 nucleotides: TGTGCCAGCAGCCAAGTATTTGGGACTACACACAATGAGCAGTTCTTC. Protein: CASSQVFGTTHNEQFF.

The rearrangement joins TRBV2 to TRBJ2-3; 8 bases align to TRBD2. This CDR3 region has 16 residues. The V segment lost 1 base and the J segment 0 bases; nucleotides outside the gene matches: 3. The germline V gene has CDR1 SNHLY and CDR2 FYNNEI. The CDR3 DNA reads TGTGCCAGCAGTGAAGGGGGCGGGAGGAGCACAGATACGCAGTATTTT. Residues: CASSEGGGRSTDTQYF.

The chain has TRBV19 and TRBJ2-7; 12 nucleotides align to TRBD2. V trimming: 4 bases; J trimming: 3 bases; junction bases outside the gene matches: 4. Germline values: CDR1 LNHDA, CDR2 SQIVND (reference sequence). The CDR3 totals 15 residues. CDR3: CASSKLAGGLYEQYF. CDR3 nucleotides: TGTGCCAGTAGTAAACTAGCGGGAGGACTCTACGAGCAGTACTTC. The whole variable domain, remainder taken from reference TRBV19 and TRBJ2-7, is DGGITQSPKYLFRKEGQNVTLSCEQNLNHDAMYWYRQDPGQGLRLIYYSQIVNDFQKGDIAEGYSVSREKKESFPLTVTSAQKNPTAFYLCASSKLAGGLYEQYFGPGTRLTVT.